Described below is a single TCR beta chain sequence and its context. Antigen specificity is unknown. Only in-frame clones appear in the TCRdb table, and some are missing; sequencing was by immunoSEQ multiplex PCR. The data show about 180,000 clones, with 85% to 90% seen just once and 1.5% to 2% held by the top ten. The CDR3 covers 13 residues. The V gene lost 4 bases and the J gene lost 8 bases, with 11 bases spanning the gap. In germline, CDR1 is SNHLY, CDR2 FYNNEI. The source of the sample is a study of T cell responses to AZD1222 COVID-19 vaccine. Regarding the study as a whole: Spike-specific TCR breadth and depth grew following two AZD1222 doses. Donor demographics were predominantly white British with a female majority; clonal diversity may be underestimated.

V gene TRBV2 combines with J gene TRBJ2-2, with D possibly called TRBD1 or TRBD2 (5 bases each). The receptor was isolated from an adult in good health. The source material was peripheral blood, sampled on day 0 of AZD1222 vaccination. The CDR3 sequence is CASSVVGTGELFF. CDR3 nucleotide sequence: TGTGCCAGCAGTGTAGTGGGGACGGGGGAGCTGTTTTTT. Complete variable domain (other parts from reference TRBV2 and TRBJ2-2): EPEVTQTPSHQVTQMGQEVILRCVPISNHLYFYWYRQILGQKVEFLVSFYNNEISEKSEIFDDQFSVERPDGSNFTLKIRSTKLEDSAMYFCASSVVGTGELFFGEGSRLTVL.